The rows below give T cell receptor beta chains drawn from one sample of a study of OX40 agonist ivuxolimab in advanced cancers. Profiled with immunoSEQ multiplex PCR; TCRdb holds only in-frame clones, not every one. Of approximately 51,000 clones in the sample, around 77% were seen once. Sequences were derived from CD4+ or CD8+ T cells sorted from blood, sampled in a trial of the OX40 agonist ivuxolimab. These receptors were obtained from an adult with an advanced solid tumor such as melanoma, head and neck, liver or kidney cancer. The CDR3 runs from the conserved cysteine through the conserved F or W. A D gene is named only where the DNA matches it firmly. Expanded clones are given a class, and other clones once, few, many or no size at all.

J: TRBJ1-5
length: 13
V: TRBV2
size: NA
D: NA
CDR3: CASSGQPDQPQHF
DNA: TGTGCCAGCAGTGGACAGCCCGATCAGCCCCAGCATTTT

J: TRBJ2-7
length: 14
V: TRBV28
size: NA
D: TRBD2
CDR3: CASSFAGGSYEQYF
DNA: TGTGCCAGCAGTTTTGCGGGAGGGTCATACGAGCAGTACTTC

J: TRBJ1-3
length: 16
V: TRBV5-1
size: few
D: NA
CDR3: CASSLLGFDSGNTIYF
DNA: TGCGCCAGCAGCTTGCTAGGATTCGACTCTGGAAACACCATATATTTT

J: TRBJ1-1
length: 14
V: TRBV6-1
size: NA
D: TRBD1
CDR3: CASRGQGSGTEAFF
DNA: TGTGCCAGCAGGGGACAGGGTTCGGGCACTGAAGCTTTCTTT

J: TRBJ2-2
length: 13
V: TRBV10-1
size: NA
D: NA
CDR3: CASSDLLPGELFF
DNA: TGCGCCAGCAGTGATTTGCTCCCCGGGGAGCTGTTTTTT

J: TRBJ2-3
length: 16
V: TRBV7-3
size: few
D: NA
CDR3: CASSAIGAAEEDTQYF
DNA: TGTGCCAGCAGCGCGATCGGAGCGGCGGAGGAAGATACGCAGTATTTT

J: TRBJ2-5
length: 15
V: TRBV10-1
size: NA
D: TRBD1
CDR3: CASRPTGSVQETQYF
DNA: TGCGCCAGCAGACCGACAGGGTCCGTACAAGAGACCCAGTACTTC

J: TRBJ1-2
length: 14
V: TRBV28
size: NA
D: TRBD1
CDR3: CASIQGGKGRGYTF
DNA: TGTGCCAGCATCCAGGGGGGTAAGGGGAGAGGCTACACCTTC

J: TRBJ1-3
length: 14
V: TRBV6-6
size: NA
D: NA
CDR3: CASSGTGGGNTIYF
DNA: TGTGCCAGCAGTGGCACGGGGGGAGGAAACACCATATATTTT

J: TRBJ2-6
length: 18
V: TRBV10-3
size: NA
D: TRBD1
CDR3: CAISTGAGALSGANVLTF
DNA: TGTGCCATCAGCACAGGGGCTGGGGCACTTTCTGGGGCCAACGTCCTGACTTTC

J: TRBJ1-5
length: 19
V: TRBV7-8
size: NA
D: NA
CDR3: CASSSKGAAISFSNQPQHF
DNA: TGTGCCAGCAGCTCTAAAGGGGCCGCAATCTCCTTTAGCAATCAGCCCCAGCATTTT

J: TRBJ1-1
length: 13
V: TRBV2
size: NA
D: NA
CDR3: CASTRDEDTEAFF
DNA: TGTGCCAGCACCCGGGACGAGGACACTGAAGCTTTCTTT

J: TRBJ2-5
length: 14
V: TRBV19
size: NA
D: TRBD2
CDR3: CASRRTGGGETQYF
DNA: TGTGCCAGTAGGAGAACGGGGGGGGGAGAGACCCAGTACTTC

J: TRBJ2-2
length: 15
V: TRBV5-1
size: NA
D: TRBD2
CDR3: CASSPGLAGEGELFF
DNA: TGCGCCAGCAGCCCGGGACTAGCGGGAGAAGGGGAGCTGTTTTTT

J: TRBJ1-2
length: 12
V: TRBV2
size: NA
D: NA
CDR3: CASSVQRWGYTF
DNA: TGTGCCAGCAGTGTACAGAGATGGGGCTACACCTTC

J: TRBJ2-7
length: 17
V: TRBV27
size: NA
D: TRBD2
CDR3: CASSLKLAGTVSYEQYF
DNA: TGTGCCAGCAGTTTAAAGCTAGCGGGAACAGTGTCCTACGAGCAGTACTTC

J: TRBJ1-2
length: 13
V: TRBV27
size: NA
D: NA
CDR3: CASSFEGNYGYTF
DNA: TGTGCCAGCAGTTTCGAGGGGAACTATGGCTACACCTTC

J: TRBJ2-3
length: 12
V: TRBV5-6
size: NA
D: NA
CDR3: CASSLRRSTQYF
DNA: TGTGCCAGCAGCTTGCGTCGGTCTACGCAGTATTTT

J: TRBJ1-1
length: 13
V: TRBV18
size: many
D: NA
CDR3: CASSPGMGTEAFF
DNA: TGTGCCAGCTCACCAGGGATGGGGACTGAAGCTTTCTTT

J: TRBJ1-2
length: 12
V: TRBV28
size: NA
D: NA
CDR3: CASSQGGYGYTF
DNA: TGTGCCAGCAGCCAAGGAGGGTATGGCTACACCTTC

J: TRBJ2-1
length: 16
V: TRBV28
size: NA
D: TRBD2
CDR3: CASSSHSGRDNNEQFF
DNA: TGTGCCAGCAGTTCCCATAGCGGGAGGGACAACAATGAGCAGTTCTTC

J: TRBJ1-2
length: 14
V: TRBV5-5
size: NA
D: NA
CDR3: CASSRAGTNYGYTF
DNA: TGTGCCAGCTCGAGGGCAGGGACCAACTATGGCTACACCTTC

J: TRBJ2-3
length: 15
V: TRBV27
size: NA
D: NA
CDR3: CASSLLALYTDTQYF
DNA: TGTGCCAGCAGTTTATTAGCACTATACACAGATACGCAGTATTTT

J: TRBJ2-1
length: 15
V: TRBV2
size: NA
D: TRBD1
CDR3: CASSFRGPGNNEQFF
DNA: TGTGCCAGCAGCTTCAGGGGGCCGGGGAACAATGAGCAGTTCTTC

J: TRBJ2-2
length: 19
V: TRBV6-7
size: NA
D: TRBD2
CDR3: CASSYYPLDLAGVVGELFF
DNA: TGTGCCAGCAGTTACTACCCCTTGGATCTAGCGGGAGTGGTCGGGGAGCTGTTTTTT

J: TRBJ2-2
length: 13
V: TRBV10-1
size: NA
D: NA
CDR3: CASSETLGGELFF
DNA: TGCGCCAGCAGTGAAACCCTCGGCGGGGAGCTGTTTTTT

J: TRBJ2-7
length: 15
V: TRBV5-1
size: NA
D: TRBD1
CDR3: CASSSGQGASYEQYF
DNA: TGCGCCAGCAGCTCCGGCCAGGGGGCCTCCTACGAGCAGTACTTC

J: TRBJ1-2
length: 11
V: TRBV30
size: once
D: NA
CDR3: CASTRIYGYTF
DNA: TGTGCCTCCACTCGGATTTATGGCTACACCTTC

J: TRBJ2-1
length: 16
V: TRBV11-3
size: NA
D: TRBD1
CDR3: CASSHGSGQGYNEQFF
DNA: TGTGCCAGCAGCCACGGCTCGGGACAGGGGTATAATGAGCAGTTCTTC

J: TRBJ2-1
length: 16
V: TRBV11-2
size: NA
D: NA
CDR3: CASSLVGISGNNEQFF
DNA: TGTGCCAGCAGCTTAGTCGGGATATCAGGAAACAATGAGCAGTTCTTC

J: TRBJ2-1
length: 13
V: TRBV19
size: NA
D: NA
CDR3: CASRTSAYNEQFF
DNA: TGTGCCAGTAGAACGTCAGCTTACAATGAGCAGTTCTTC

J: TRBJ1-1
length: 15
V: TRBV29-1
size: NA
D: TRBD1
CDR3: CSAGQGHSLGTEAFF
DNA: TGCAGCGCTGGACAGGGTCATTCCCTGGGCACTGAAGCTTTCTTT

J: TRBJ2-5
length: 15
V: TRBV5-1
size: few
D: NA
CDR3: CASSLASGQGETQYF
DNA: TGCGCCAGCAGCTTGGCTTCCGGGCAGGGCGAGACCCAGTACTTC

J: TRBJ2-7
length: 15
V: TRBV7-6
size: NA
D: NA
CDR3: CASSLADGWSYEQYF
DNA: TGTGCCAGCAGCTTAGCCGACGGGTGGAGCTACGAGCAGTACTTC

J: TRBJ2-2
length: 19
V: TRBV21-1
size: NA
D: NA
CDR3: CASSKARTSGRADTGELFF
DNA: TGTGCCAGCAGCAAAGCAAGGACTAGCGGGAGGGCCGACACCGGGGAGCTGTTTTTT

J: TRBJ2-7
length: 16
V: TRBV13
size: NA
D: NA
CDR3: CASSSPNRGGPYEQYF
DNA: TGTGCCAGCAGCTCGCCCAACAGGGGGGGCCCCTACGAGCAGTACTTC

J: TRBJ1-5
length: 16
V: TRBV5-5
size: NA
D: NA
CDR3: CASSFQGNHGNQPQHF
DNA: TGTGCCAGCAGCTTCCAGGGGAATCACGGCAATCAGCCCCAGCATTTT

J: TRBJ2-1
length: 15
V: TRBV11-1
size: NA
D: TRBD2
CDR3: CASRRLAGGYNEQFF
DNA: TGTGCCAGCAGGCGACTAGCGGGAGGCTACAATGAGCAGTTCTTC

J: TRBJ1-6
length: 14
V: TRBV5-1
size: many
D: TRBD1
CDR3: CASSGRQGEGALHF
DNA: TGCGCCAGCAGCGGCCGACAGGGTGAAGGGGCCCTCCACTTT